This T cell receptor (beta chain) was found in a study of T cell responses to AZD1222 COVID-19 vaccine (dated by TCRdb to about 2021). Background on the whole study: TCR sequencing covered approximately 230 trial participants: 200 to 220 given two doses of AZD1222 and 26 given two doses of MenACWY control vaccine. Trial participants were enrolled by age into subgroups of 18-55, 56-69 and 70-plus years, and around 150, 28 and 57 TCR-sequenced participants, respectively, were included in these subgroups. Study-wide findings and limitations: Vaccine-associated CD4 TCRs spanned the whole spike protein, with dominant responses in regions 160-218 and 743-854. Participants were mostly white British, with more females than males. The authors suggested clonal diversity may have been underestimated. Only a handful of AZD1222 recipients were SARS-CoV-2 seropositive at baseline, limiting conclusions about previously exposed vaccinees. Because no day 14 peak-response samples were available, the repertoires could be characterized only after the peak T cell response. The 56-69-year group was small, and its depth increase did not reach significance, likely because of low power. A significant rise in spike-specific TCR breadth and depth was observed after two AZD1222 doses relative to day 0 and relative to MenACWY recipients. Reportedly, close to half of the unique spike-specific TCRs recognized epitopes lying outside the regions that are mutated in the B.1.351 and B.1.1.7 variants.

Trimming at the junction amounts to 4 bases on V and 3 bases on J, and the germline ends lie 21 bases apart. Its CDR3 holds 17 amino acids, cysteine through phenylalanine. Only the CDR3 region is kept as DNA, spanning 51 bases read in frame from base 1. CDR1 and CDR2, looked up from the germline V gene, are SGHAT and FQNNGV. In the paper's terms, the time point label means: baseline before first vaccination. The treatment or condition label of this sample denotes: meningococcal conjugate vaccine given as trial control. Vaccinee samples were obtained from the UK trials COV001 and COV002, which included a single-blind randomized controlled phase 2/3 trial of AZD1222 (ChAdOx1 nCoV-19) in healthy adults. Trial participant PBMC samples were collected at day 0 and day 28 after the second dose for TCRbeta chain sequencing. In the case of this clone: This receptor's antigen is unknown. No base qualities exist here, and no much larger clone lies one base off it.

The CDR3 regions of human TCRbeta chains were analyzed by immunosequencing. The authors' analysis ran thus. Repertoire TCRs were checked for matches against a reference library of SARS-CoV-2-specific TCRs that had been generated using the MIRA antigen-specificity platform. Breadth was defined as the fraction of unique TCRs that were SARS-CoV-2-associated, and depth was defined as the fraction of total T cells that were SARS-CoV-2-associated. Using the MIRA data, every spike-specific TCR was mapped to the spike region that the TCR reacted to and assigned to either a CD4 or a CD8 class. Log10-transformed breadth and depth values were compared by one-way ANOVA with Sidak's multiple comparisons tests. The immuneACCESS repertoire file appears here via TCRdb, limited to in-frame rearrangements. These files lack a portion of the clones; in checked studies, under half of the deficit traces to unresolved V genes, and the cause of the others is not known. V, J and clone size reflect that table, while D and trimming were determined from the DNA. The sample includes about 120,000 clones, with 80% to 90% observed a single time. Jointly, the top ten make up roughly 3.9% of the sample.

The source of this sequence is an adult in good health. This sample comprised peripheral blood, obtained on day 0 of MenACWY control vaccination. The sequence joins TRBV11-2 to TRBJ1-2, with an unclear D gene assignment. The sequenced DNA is TGTGCCAGCAGCTCCTTACACGGACTGTCCCCCCACTATGGCTACACCTTC. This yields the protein CASSSLHGLSPHYGYTF.